The rows below give T cell receptor beta chains drawn from one sample of a study of T cell responses to AZD1222 COVID-19 vaccine. Assay used: immunoSEQ multiplex PCR; TCRdb lists only in-frame clones, some missing. In the table there are approximately 130,000 clones, 90% of which are singletons. This sample comprised peripheral blood, obtained on day 0 of AZD1222 vaccination. The receptor source for this set is an adult in good health. The CDR3 runs from the conserved cysteine through the conserved F or W. A D gene is named only where the DNA matches it firmly. Clone size is given for some rows only: seen once, a few or many times, or a class if the clone is expanded.

j_call | clone_size | v_call | d_call | cdr3_nt | cdr3_aa
TRBJ1-1 | NA | TRBV6-2/TRBV6-3 | NA | TGTGCCAGCAGTTACTCGCCAGGGACGGCTGAAGCTTTCTTT | CASSYSPGTAEAFF
TRBJ1-1 | once | TRBV5-4 | NA | TGTGCCAGCAGCAGAGGGCCCACTGAAGCTTTCTTT | CASSRGPTEAFF
TRBJ1-2 | NA | TRBV6-6 | TRBD1 | TGTGCCAGCAGTTCCCGTGGGACAGAGCACTATGGCTACACCTTC | CASSSRGTEHYGYTF
TRBJ1-2 | NA | TRBV2 | NA | TGTGCCAGCATCGGTGGACAAGTCTATGGCTACACCTTC | CASIGGQVYGYTF
TRBJ2-1 | NA | TRBV5-1 | NA | TGCGCCAGCAGCTTGGAGGGCAATGAGCAGTTCTTC | CASSLEGNEQFF
TRBJ1-1 | NA | TRBV7-6 | NA | TGTGCCAGCAGCTTAGAGGCGGCCATGAACACTGAAGCTTTCTTT | CASSLEAAMNTEAFF
TRBJ1-1 | few | TRBV3-1/TRBV3-2 | NA | TGTGCCAGCAGAACTAGGCCCTTTGAAGCTTTCTTT | CASRTRPFEAFF
TRBJ1-5 | NA | TRBV28 | TRBD1 | TGTGCCAGCAGTTCCGCAGGGGGCGGCAATCAGCCCCAGCATTTT | CASSSAGGGNQPQHF
TRBJ2-7 | NA | TRBV6-5 | NA | TGTGCCAGCAGTTACTTCGGCGGCAGCTCCTACGAGCAGTACTTC | CASSYFGGSSYEQYF
TRBJ1-2 | NA | TRBV5-5 | TRBD1 | TGTGCCAGCAGCGCGACAGGGGGCTATGGCTACACCTTC | CASSATGGYGYTF
TRBJ1-4 | NA | TRBV7-2 | TRBD1 | TGTGCCAGCAGCTTACCGACAGGGGGCTTGGATGAAAAACTGTTTTTT | CASSLPTGGLDEKLFF
TRBJ1-1 | NA | TRBV18 | TRBD1 | TGTGCCAGCTCACGACAGGGTAGCACTGAAGCTTTCTTT | CASSRQGSTEAFF
TRBJ1-5 | NA | TRBV6-5 | NA | TGTGCCAGCAGTTACTCGATCACAGCTCCTAATCAGCCCCAGCATTTT | CASSYSITAPNQPQHF
TRBJ1-1 | once | TRBV19 | NA | TGTGCCAGTGGCCTGGGTTGGACTGAAGCTTTCTTT | CASGLGWTEAFF
TRBJ2-1 | NA | TRBV6-4 | TRBD1 | TGTGCCAGCAGCCGACAGGGTGCAGGGGCCTCCTACAATGAGCAGTTCTTC | CASSRQGAGASYNEQFF
TRBJ1-3 | NA | TRBV28 | NA | TGTGCCAGCAGTTTTCCAAGTGGAAACACCATATATTTT | CASSFPSGNTIYF
TRBJ2-7 | once | TRBV28 | TRBD1 | TGTGCCACCGTACCCTGGACAGGGGTTTATGAGCAGTACTTC | CATVPWTGVYEQYF
TRBJ1-6 | NA | TRBV7-2 | NA | TGTGCCAGCAGCCCCGGGCGGGGGGGGAATTCACCCCTCCACTTT | CASSPGRGGNSPLHF
TRBJ2-1 | NA | TRBV19 | NA | TGTGCCAGTAGTATAACTCCCTCGCTGGACTCCTACAATGAGCAGTTCTTC | CASSITPSLDSYNEQFF
TRBJ2-1 | NA | TRBV19 | TRBD2 | TGTGCCAGTAGTATCGCCGGGACTACGTTCTACAATGAGCAGTTCTTC | CASSIAGTTFYNEQFF
TRBJ1-2 | NA | TRBV7-9 | TRBD1 | TGTGCCAGCAGCCATGCGACAGGGACTAACTATGGCTACACCTTC | CASSHATGTNYGYTF
TRBJ1-1 | once | TRBV19 | NA | TGTGCCAGTATCATGGGCGGAGGGAAAGAAGCTTTCTTT | CASIMGGGKEAFF